The sequence of this TCR beta chain was determined in a study of tumor and adjacent non-tumor tissue in lung cancer. TCRbeta libraries were built with three rounds of nested PCR, modified from ARM-PCR. Using its own MiXCR run on the multiplex PCR reads, TCRdb lists one record per CDR3 protein. The sample carries roughly 66,000 distinct CDR3 sequences, around four fifths recorded once. This sample's RNA came from whole unsorted tissue. To note about this clonotype: One end of the junction does not line up with germline, which may come from a read error.

Germline values: CDR1 DFQATT, CDR2 SNEGSKA (reference sequence). The CDR3 sequence is 13 residues long. The source is a man aged 55-75 years with non-small cell lung cancer. Sequenced input: lung tumor tissue. This sequence joins TRBV20-1 and TRBJ2-1, with D tentatively TRBD2 (6 bases). The CDR3 bases are TGTACTGCTCGGGACTTACCCTACAATGAGCAGATCTTC. Encoded protein: CTARDLPYNEQIF.